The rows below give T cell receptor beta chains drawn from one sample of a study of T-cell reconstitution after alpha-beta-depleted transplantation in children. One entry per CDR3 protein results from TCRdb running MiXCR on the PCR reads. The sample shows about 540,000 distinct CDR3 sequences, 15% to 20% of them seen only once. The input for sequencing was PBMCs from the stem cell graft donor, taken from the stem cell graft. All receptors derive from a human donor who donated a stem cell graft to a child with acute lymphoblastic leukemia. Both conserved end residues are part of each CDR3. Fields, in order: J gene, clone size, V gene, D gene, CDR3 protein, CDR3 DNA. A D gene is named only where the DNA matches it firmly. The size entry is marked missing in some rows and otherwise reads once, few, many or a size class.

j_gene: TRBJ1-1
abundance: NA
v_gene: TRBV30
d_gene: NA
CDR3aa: CAWSHGQNQAFF
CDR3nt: TGTGCCTGGAGTCACGGACAGAACCAAGCTTTCTTT

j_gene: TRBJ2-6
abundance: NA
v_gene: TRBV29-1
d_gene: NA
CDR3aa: CSGVSGANVLTF
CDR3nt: TGCAGCGGGGTCTCTGGGGCCAACGTCCTGACTTTC

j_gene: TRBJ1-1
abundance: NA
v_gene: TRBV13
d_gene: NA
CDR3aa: CASSPLGAANTEAFF
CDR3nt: TGTGCCAGCAGCCCCCTAGGGGCGGCGAACACTGAAGCTTTCTTT

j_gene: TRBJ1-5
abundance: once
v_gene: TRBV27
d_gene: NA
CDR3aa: CASRVGGAGVSNQPQHF
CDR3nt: TGTGCCAGCAGGGTCGGGGGGGCAGGAGTCAGCAATCAGCCCCAGCATTTT

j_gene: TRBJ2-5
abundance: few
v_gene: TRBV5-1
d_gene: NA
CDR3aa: CASSLAVRSQSETQYF
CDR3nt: TGCGCCAGCAGCTTGGCAGTAAGGAGTCAATCAGAGACCCAGTACTTC

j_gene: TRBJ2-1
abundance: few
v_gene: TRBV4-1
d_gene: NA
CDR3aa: CASSPQGIALDSYNEQFF
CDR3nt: TGCGCCAGCAGCCCGCAGGGCATAGCCTTAGACTCCTACAATGAGCAGTTCTTC

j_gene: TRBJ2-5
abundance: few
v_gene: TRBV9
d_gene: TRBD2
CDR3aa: CASSPLGRGQETQYF
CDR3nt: TGTGCCAGCAGCCCCCTCGGGAGGGGGCAAGAGACCCAGTACTTC

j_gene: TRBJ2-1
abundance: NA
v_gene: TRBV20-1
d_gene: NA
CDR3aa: CSARDKGDLAWYNEQFF
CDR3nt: TGCAGTGCTAGAGATAAGGGCGACCTAGCGTGGTACAATGAGCAGTTCTTC

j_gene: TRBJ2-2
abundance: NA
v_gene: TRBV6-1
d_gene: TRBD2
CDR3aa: CASSSWGGETGELFF
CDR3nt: TGTGCCAGCAGCTCCTGGGGGGGAGAGACCGGGGAGCTGTTTTTT

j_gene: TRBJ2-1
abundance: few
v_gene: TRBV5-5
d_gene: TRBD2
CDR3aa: CASTNLAAGGEQFF
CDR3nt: TGTGCCAGCACCAACTTGGCAGCGGGAGGGGAGCAGTTCTTC

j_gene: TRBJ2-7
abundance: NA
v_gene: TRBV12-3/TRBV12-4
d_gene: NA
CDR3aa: CASSWLAGDGYEQYF
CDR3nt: TGTGCCAGCAGTTGGCTAGCTGGGGACGGCTACGAGCAGTACTTC

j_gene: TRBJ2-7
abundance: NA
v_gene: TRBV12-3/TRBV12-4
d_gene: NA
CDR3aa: CASSFAVEQYF
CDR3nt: TGTGCCAGCAGTTTTGCGGTGGAGCAGTACTTC

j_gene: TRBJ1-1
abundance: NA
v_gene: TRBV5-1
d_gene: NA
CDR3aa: CASSVGRGGAMNTEAFF
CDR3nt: TGCGCCAGCAGCGTCGGGCGGGGTGGGGCTATGAACACTGAAGCTTTCTTT

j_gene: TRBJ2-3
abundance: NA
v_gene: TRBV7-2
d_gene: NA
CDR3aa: CASSLGYLREGDTQYF
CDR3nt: TGTGCCAGCAGCTTAGGGTATCTTCGGGAAGGAGATACGCAGTATTTT

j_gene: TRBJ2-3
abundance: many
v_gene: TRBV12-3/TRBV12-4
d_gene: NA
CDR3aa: CASNPGGGTDTQYF
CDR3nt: TGTGCCAGCAACCCCGGGGGAGGCACAGATACGCAGTATTTT

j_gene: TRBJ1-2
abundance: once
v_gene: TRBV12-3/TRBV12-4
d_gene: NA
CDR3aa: CASSLIRYDGYTF
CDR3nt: TGTGCCAGCAGTCTAATCCGGTACGATGGCTACACCTTC

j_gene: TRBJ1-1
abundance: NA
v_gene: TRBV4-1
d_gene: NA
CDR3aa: CASSQGLGGLPEAFF
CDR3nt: TGCGCCAGCAGCCAAGGATTAGGGGGGCTACCTGAAGCTTTCTTT

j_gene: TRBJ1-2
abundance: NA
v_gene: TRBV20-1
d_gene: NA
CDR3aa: CSGAFWYGYTF
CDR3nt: TGCAGTGGGGCATTTTGGTATGGCTACACCTTC

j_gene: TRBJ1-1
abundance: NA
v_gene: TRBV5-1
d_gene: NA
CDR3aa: CASSLGSPDNTEAFF
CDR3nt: TGCGCCAGCAGCTTGGGCTCTCCAGATAACACTGAAGCTTTCTTT

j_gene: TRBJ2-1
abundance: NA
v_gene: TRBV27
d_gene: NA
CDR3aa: CASSYGRGFYNEQFF
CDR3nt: TGTGCCAGCAGCTACGGCAGGGGTTTCTACAATGAGCAGTTCTTC

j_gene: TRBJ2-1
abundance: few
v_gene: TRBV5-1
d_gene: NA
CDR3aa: CASGTLEGDVNEQFF
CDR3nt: TGCGCCAGTGGGACTTTGGAAGGGGATGTCAATGAGCAGTTCTTC

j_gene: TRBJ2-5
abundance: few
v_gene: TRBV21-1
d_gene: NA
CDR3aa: CASSRKRDQETQYF
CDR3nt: TGTGCCAGCAGCAGAAAGCGGGACCAAGAGACCCAGTACTTC